These 16 T cell receptor beta chains were sequenced from one sample in a study of Tregs in tolerant kidney transplant recipients. The table came from immunoSEQ multiplex PCR; TCRdb's copy has only in-frame clones and leaves some out. The table lists tens of thousands of clones, less than 90% of them singletons. The sequenced material came from CD4+ T cells from blood. These receptors were collected from a human donor in good health.

This chain joins TRBV5-6 and TRBJ1-2; D unresolved. The CDR3 has 14 residues. Trimming pared 4 bases from V and 4 bases from J, leaving 14 bases between. The germline V gene encodes CDR1 SGHDT and CDR2 YYEEEE. The CDR3 reads CASSLVTFGYGYTF. As DNA, the CDR3 is TGTGCCAGCAGCCTGGTTACTTTTGGCTATGGCTACACCTTC.

The CDR3 DNA sequence: TGTGCCAGCGGGCGGGGGACCCATCCTACAGATACGCAGTATTTT. This translates into CASGRGTHPTDTQYF. The V and J genes are TRBV9 and TRBJ2-3; 7 positions match TRBD2. The CDR3 runs to 15 residues. With V trimmed by 7 bases and J by 3 bases, 11 bases remained unmatched. Per germline, CDR1 SGDLS and CDR2 YYNGEE.

This chain joins TRBV18 and TRBJ1-4; D is uncertain. Trimming removed 0 bases from V and 0 bases from J, with 5 bases in between. Per the germline V gene, CDR1 is KGHSH and CDR2 is LQKENI. The CDR3 contains 15 residues. CDR3 DNA sequence: TGTGCCAGCTCACCACCCGGGACAACTAATGAAAAACTGTTTTTT. Translated, it gives CASSPPGTTNEKLFF.

V gene TRBV2 combines with J gene TRBJ2-2; 9 bases are shared with TRBD2. Germline CDR1 SNHLY, CDR2 FYNNEI. V lost 4 bases and J lost 7; bases outside the gene matches: 19. This CDR3 contains 19 residues. CDR3 residues: CASSVLGTLAGISGGELFF. In nucleotides, the CDR3 is TGTGCCAGCAGTGTTTTAGGGACTCTAGCGGGAATCAGCGGCGGGGAGCTGTTTTTT. The whole variable domain, filled in from reference TRBV2 and TRBJ2-2, reads EPEVTQTPSHQVTQMGQEVILRCVPISNHLYFYWYRQILGQKVEFLVSFYNNEISEKSEIFDDQFSVERPDGSNFTLKIRSTKLEDSAMYFCASSVLGTLAGISGGELFFGEGSRLTVL.

The chain joins TRBV19 to TRBJ2-6; D may be TRBD1 (6 bases). Germline assignment: CDR1 LNHDA and CDR2 SQIVND (reference sequence). Deletions cut 5 bases from V and 4 bases from J, with 15 bases between. CDR3 length equals 16 residues. For the CDR3, the DNA is TGTGCCAGTAGTCCCCAAACAGGGACAGGGGCCAACGTCCTGACTTTC. Translating it yields CASSPQTGTGANVLTF.

The V call is TRBV6-6, the J call TRBJ2-1; perhaps TRBD2 as D (6 bases). Germline lookup yields CDR1 MNHNY and CDR2 SVGAGI (reference sequence). The V gene lost 2 bases and the J gene lost 10 bases, with 12 bases spanning the gap. The CDR3 loop spans 13 amino acids. The CDR3 here is CASSYRGGYEQFF. The DNA for the CDR3 is TGTGCCAGCAGTTACCGCGGAGGGTACGAGCAGTTCTTC.

The chain is built from TRBV27 and TRBJ2-7, with 8 bases that match TRBD1. CDR1 and CDR2 (germline): MNHEY, SMNVEV (reference sequence). After removal of 5 bases from V and 6 bases from J, the junction contained 12 bases not matched to a gene. This CDR3 comprises 15 residues. CDR3 amino acids: CASSLGQGAKGEQYF. The CDR3 DNA is TGTGCCAGCAGTCTCGGCCAGGGGGCAAAGGGCGAGCAGTACTTC.

V is TRBV5-5 and J is TRBJ2-3; D is undetermined. The CDR3 covers 14 residues. Trimming stripped 0 bases from V and 0 bases from J, with 5 bases between. Looked up from germline, CDR1 is SGHKS and CDR2 is YYEKEE (reference sequence). Written as DNA, the CDR3 is TGTGCCAGCAGCTTGGGCTTAAGCACAGATACGCAGTATTTT. It yields the protein CASSLGLSTDTQYF.

The genes are TRBV6-5 and TRBJ2-7; D gene uncertain. Trimming left V 0 bases short and J 1 base short, with 4 bases between. The CDR3 contains 13 residues. Germline V gene sequence: CDR1 MNHEY, CDR2 SVGAGI. The CDR3 spells CASSYSGSYEQYF. The CDR3 DNA reads TGTGCCAGCAGTTACTCGGGGTCCTACGAGCAGTACTTC.

The rearrangement links TRBV7-3 to TRBJ2-1; TRBD1 matches 7 bases. CDR3 size: 14 residues. The V gene end was trimmed by 5 bases and the J gene end by 9 bases; junction bases not matched to a gene: 10. The germline V gene encodes CDR1 SGHTA and CDR2 FQGTGA. The chain's CDR3 is CASSPGQYGSEQFF. In DNA, the CDR3 is TGTGCCAGCAGCCCGGGACAGTATGGTAGTGAGCAGTTCTTC.

This clone has only a few counts. This chain connects TRBV5-4 to TRBJ1-2; D uncertain. V was clipped by 0 bases and J by 4 bases, with 10 bases between them. The germline V gene has CDR1 SGHNT and CDR2 YYREEE (reference sequence). CDR3 length: 14 amino acids. DNA of the CDR3: TGTGCCAGCAGCTTGGATGCGCATCCCTATGGCTACACCTTC. Amino acids: CASSLDAHPYGYTF.

The chain couples TRBV7-2 to TRBJ1-1; D is unclear. Trimming shortened V by 5 bases and J by 0 bases, and 10 bases separated the two germline ends. The CDR3 runs 14 residues. The germline V gene has CDR1 SGHTA and CDR2 FQGNSA. The CDR3 DNA sequence: TGTGCCAGCAGCACAACACCCATGAACACTGAAGCTTTCTTT. As protein: CASSTTPMNTEAFF.

The CDR3 region is CASKIAGGPYNEQFF. CDR3 nucleotides: TGTGCCAGTAAAATAGCGGGAGGGCCCTACAATGAGCAGTTCTTC. The chain carries TRBV19 and TRBJ2-1; 11 bases match TRBD2. The CDR3 contains 15 residues. V dropped 7 bases and J dropped 2; count of bases not matched to a gene: 4. CDR1 and CDR2 (germline): LNHDA, SQIVND (reference sequence).

This rearrangement joins TRBV21-1 to TRBJ1-2. TRBV21-1 is labeled a pseudogene. The CDR3 runs 13 residues. The CDR3 nucleotides read TGTGCCAGCAGCAACCGGGAGATCTATGGCTACACCTTC. Its translation is CASSNREIYGYTF.

This clone appeared once. The rearrangement links TRBV7-2 to TRBJ2-7; 9 bases are a match to TRBD2. Germline V gene data show CDR1 as SGHTA and CDR2 as FQGNSA. V shed 0 bases and J 4 bases; nucleotides not matched to a gene: 10. This CDR3 spans 17 amino acids. DNA of the CDR3: TGTGCCAGCAGCTTAGCGGTCTTTGGGACTAGCCCTTACGAGCAGTACTTC. Translation gives CASSLAVFGTSPYEQYF.

The V gene is TRBV30, the J gene TRBJ2-7; D possibly uses TRBD1 or TRBD2 (5 bases each). The V gene lost 2 bases and the J gene lost 7 bases, with 9 bases spanning the gap. CDR1 and CDR2 (germline): GTSNPN, SVGIG (reference sequence). There are 11 residues in the CDR3. CDR3 region: CAWSRWGEQYF. CDR3 coding DNA: TGTGCCTGGAGTCGGTGGGGGGAGCAGTACTTC.